This T cell receptor beta chain originates from a study of CD8 T cells in ankylosing spondylitis. Study outcomes and limitations: Seemingly characteristic of ankylosing spondylitis blood was a TCR beta motif consisting of under ten highly homologous variants.

This CDR3 is built from 15 residues. Looked up from germline, CDR1 is MDHEN and CDR2 is SYDVKM. The V gene end was trimmed by 3 bases and the J gene end by 5 bases; junction bases not matched to a gene: 4. This clonotype came up many times. No antigen is known for it. Researchers built TCR beta libraries using quantitative 5'-RACE with molecular barcodes. TCRdb recomputed calls from the 5' RACE reads with MiXCR, one row per CDR3 protein. The table has under 250,000 distinct CDR3 sequences, roughly 8.2% seen once. The sample taken for sequencing was blood, either unsorted or a sorted T cell fraction (not recorded which). This TCR came from a female donor with ankylosing spondylitis or in good health (not recorded which). The gene calls are TRBV28 and TRBJ2-7, with 13 bases identical to TRBD2. CDR3 residues: CASSLTSGRINEQYF. The DNA of the CDR3 is TGTGCCAGCAGTTTGACTAGCGGGAGGATCAACGAGCAGTACTTC.